The T cell receptor (beta chain) described here comes from a study of blood T cell repertoires in COVID-19. Study details: Samples representing acute and convalescent COVID-19 were sourced from the United States, Italy and Spain. Sources were T cells, B-cell-depleted T cells, or PBMCs; the material itself was cDNA or gDNA.

V gave up 11 bases and J gave up 3 bases, with 17 bases separating them. This CDR3 spans 14 amino acids. Study processing details: Estimation of nucleated cell counts relied on the amplification of reference gene primers. Profiling relied on immunoSEQ multiplex PCR, and the TCRdb table lists in-frame clones only, not all of them. The DNA gave D and trimming, while V, J and clone size come from that table. The sample comprises tens of thousands of clones, around 72% of which are singletons, and roughly 2.6% rests with the top ten. The receptor's source is a human donor with acute or convalescent COVID-19. The donor label of this sample is uncertain. The chain carries TRBV23-1 and TRBJ1-5; D is uncertain. TRBV23-1 is an ORF for which the function is uncertain. Material: peripheral blood. CDR3 in amino acids: CADQTGALNQPQHF. CDR3 bases: TGCGCCGACCAAACGGGAGCGCTCAATCAGCCCCAGCATTTT.